These T cell receptor beta chains were read from a single sample in a study of blood T cell repertoires in COVID-19. Produced via immunoSEQ multiplex PCR; TCRdb's table is partial and in-frame only. The sample includes fewer than 300,000 clones, approximately 77% of them seen just once. Source material: peripheral blood. The receptors come from a woman between 18 and 29 years old with acute or convalescent COVID-19. The CDR3 runs from the conserved cysteine through the conserved F or W. The D gene is left open where the match is weak. A clone size is listed for some rows: how often the clone was seen (once, few, many), or a class if it is expanded.

.	TRBV7-6	TRBD1	17	TRBJ1-3	TGTGCCAGCAGCCCCCGGACAGGGGTGGGCTCTGGAAACACCATATATTTT	CASSPRTGVGSGNTIYF
.	TRBV14	TRBD2	19	TRBJ2-1	TGTGCCAGCAGCCAAGAGTTTGTTGGGGAGGGACTAGCCTACAATGAGCAGTTCTTC	CASSQEFVGEGLAYNEQFF
.	TRBV6-2/TRBV6-3	.	14	TRBJ1-4	TGTGCCAGCAGCTCCCGGGACATAAGCGAAAAACTGTTTTTT	CASSSRDISEKLFF
.	TRBV7-3	TRBD2	16	TRBJ2-5	TGTGCCAGCAGCTTATCCGGGACTAGAGGGGGGGAGACCCAGTACTTC	CASSLSGTRGGETQYF
.	TRBV30	.	13	TRBJ1-1	TGTGCCTGGGGGGTTCAGGTGGCCACTGAAGCTTTCTTT	CAWGVQVATEAFF
.	TRBV9	.	16	TRBJ2-1	TGTGCCAGCAGCCCCGGGGTAACGGGAGGGGGCGGTGAGCAGTTCTTC	CASSPGVTGGGGEQFF
.	TRBV6-5	.	13	TRBJ2-5	TGTGCCACTTTAAATGGGGGGTTGGAGACCCAGTACTTC	CATLNGGLETQYF
.	TRBV19	.	12	TRBJ2-1	TGTGCCAGTAGTCTACAGGGTGATGAGCAGTTCTTC	CASSLQGDEQFF
.	TRBV27	.	14	TRBJ1-5	TGTGCCAGCAGAAAGGAGTCAGGGTCACAGCCCCAGCATTTT	CASRKESGSQPQHF
few	TRBV7-9	.	15	TRBJ2-5	TGTGCCAGCAGCTTACCCCGCGGGGGCAGGGAGACCCAGTACTTC	CASSLPRGGRETQYF
.	TRBV4-3	TRBD2	15	TRBJ2-7	TGCGCCAGCAGCACGACTAGCGGGAGATCCTACGAGCAGTACTTC	CASSTTSGRSYEQYF
.	TRBV29-1	.	13	TRBJ1-1	TGCAGCGCCCGGGACACCAAGAACACTGAAGCTTTCTTT	CSARDTKNTEAFF
.	TRBV27	.	14	TRBJ2-2	TGTGCCAGCAGCCCGGGACTTTCCTATGGGGAGCTGTTTTTT	CASSPGLSYGELFF
.	TRBV9	.	14	TRBJ2-2	TGTGCCAGCACTGCGGGAACGAACACCGGGGAGCTGTTTTTT	CASTAGTNTGELFF
.	TRBV5-6	TRBD2	15	TRBJ2-7	TGTGCCAGCAGCCCAACAGTAGCGGGAGGGTACGAGCAGTACTTC	CASSPTVAGGYEQYF
.	TRBV6-5	TRBD1	15	TRBJ2-7	TGTGCCAGCAGTTCAACCGGGACAGGTACCTACGAGCAGTACTTC	CASSSTGTGTYEQYF
.	TRBV10-3	TRBD1	13	TRBJ1-4	TGTGCCATCAGCCCGGGACAGGGCGAAAAACTGTTTTTT	CAISPGQGEKLFF
.	TRBV4-3	.	15	TRBJ1-2	TGCGCCAGCAGCCAAGATTTAGGGACACCCTATGGCTACACCTTC	CASSQDLGTPYGYTF
.	TRBV5-8	.	14	TRBJ2-3	TGTGCCAGCAGCTTGGACAGGGGCACAGATACGCAGTATTTT	CASSLDRGTDTQYF
.	TRBV5-7	.	17	TRBJ2-3	TGTGCCAGCAGCTTGGACAGGTCGGGGGTTAGCACAGATACGCAGTATTTT	CASSLDRSGVSTDTQYF
.	TRBV7-8	TRBD1	18	TRBJ1-2	TGTGCCAGCAGCCCCCTCCCCGGGACAGGGGTCCCCAACTATGGCTACACCTTC	CASSPLPGTGVPNYGYTF
.	TRBV10-1	TRBD1	14	TRBJ1-5	TGCGCCACGCAGCAGGGGGCTGGTGGTCAGCCCCAGCATTTT	CATQQGAGGQPQHF
.	TRBV28	TRBD1	14	TRBJ2-5	TGTGCCAGCAGTGAAGGGACAGCAAAAGAGACCCAGTACTTC	CASSEGTAKETQYF
.	TRBV7-2	TRBD1	16	TRBJ1-2	TGTGCCAGCAGCTTAGGGGGACAGGGAGAACGCTATGGCTACACCTTC	CASSLGGQGERYGYTF
.	TRBV19	TRBD2	16	TRBJ2-1	TGTGCCAGTAGTATCCCATGGACTAGCGGGAGCGATGAGCAGTTCTTC	CASSIPWTSGSDEQFF
.	TRBV9	.	14	TRBJ2-5	TGTGCCAGCAGTCCCCCGGTCACCAAGGAGACCCAGTACTTC	CASSPPVTKETQYF
.	TRBV3-1/TRBV3-2	.	15	TRBJ1-2	TGTGCCAGCAGGTCTTCTGTGGTAGGGGACTATGGCTACACCTTC	CASRSSVVGDYGYTF
.	TRBV27	TRBD2	15	TRBJ2-1	TGTGCCAGCAGTCCGGGACTAGGTCCAGTAAATGAGCAGTTCTTC	CASSPGLGPVNEQFF
.	TRBV4-3	TRBD1	16	TRBJ2-3	TGCGCCAGCAGCCACCGGGGCATACAGGGGGAAGATACGCAGTATTTT	CASSHRGIQGEDTQYF
.	TRBV9	TRBD2	19	TRBJ2-2	TGTGCCAGCAGCCCTCGGGGGCTAGCGGGAGGGCCAAACACCGGGGAGCTGTTTTTT	CASSPRGLAGGPNTGELFF
.	TRBV7-2	TRBD2	16	TRBJ2-3	TGTGCCAGCAGCAAGGGGGTAGCGGGAAACACAGATACGCAGTATTTT	CASSKGVAGNTDTQYF
.	TRBV5-1	TRBD2	16	TRBJ2-1	TGCGCCAGCAGCCTTCTCAGCGGGAGTATCGGCAATGAGCAGTTCTTC	CASSLLSGSIGNEQFF
.	TRBV18	.	13	TRBJ2-5	TGTGCCAGCTCACCACCGGAGAGGGAGACCCAGTACTTC	CASSPPERETQYF
.	TRBV7-5	.	15	TRBJ1-3	TGTGCCAGAAGTCGAACTCAGGGTCTTGGAAACACCATATATTTT	CARSRTQGLGNTIYF
.	TRBV30	TRBD1	14	TRBJ1-6	TGTGCCTGGAGCGGAAGGACAGGAGATTCACCCCTCCACTTT	CAWSGRTGDSPLHF
once	TRBV5-8	TRBD2	17	TRBJ2-1	TGTGCCAGCAGCGTGGAGACTAGCGGGAGGGCCCGGGATGAGCAGTTCTTC	CASSVETSGRARDEQFF
.	TRBV6-5	.	14	TRBJ1-3	TGTGCCAGCAGTTCTGACACCTCTGGAAACACCATATATTTT	CASSSDTSGNTIYF
.	TRBV5-6	TRBD1	16	TRBJ1-4	TGTGCCAGCAGCTTAGCTCCGACAGGGATGGGTGAAAAACTGTTTTTT	CASSLAPTGMGEKLFF
few	TRBV27	TRBD2	16	TRBJ2-1	TGTGCCAGCAGTCCGGCTTATAGCGGGGGATACAATGAGCAGTTCTTC	CASSPAYSGGYNEQFF
once	TRBV7-2	TRBD1	17	TRBJ1-3	TGTGCCAGCAGCCCGGGACAGGGGGCAAGTGGTGGAAACACCATATATTTT	CASSPGQGASGGNTIYF
many	TRBV18	.	15	TRBJ2-1	TGTGCCAGCTCACCGGAGGTAGGCACCTACAATGAGCAGTTCTTC	CASSPEVGTYNEQFF
.	TRBV7-2	.	14	TRBJ2-1	TGTGCCAGCAGCTTAGTCCTCCTTAACAGTGAGCAGTTCTTC	CASSLVLLNSEQFF
.	TRBV9	.	17	TRBJ2-3	TGTGCCAGCAGCGTAGTACCCACAGGACCTAGCACAGATACGCAGTATTTT	CASSVVPTGPSTDTQYF